The 3 T cell receptor beta chains below were found in one sample sequenced in a study of blood T cells in healthy people across ages (dated by TCRdb to about 2015). The library was made by 5' RACE. Sequencing was performed on an Illumina HiSeq 2500. The second PCR ran for about 6 to 11 cycles and used a J-beta primer mix along with a sample-barcoded 5' primer. TCRdb reprocessed the public reads (quality trimming at Q25 with fastp, clone calling with MiXCR) and kept in-frame beta chains. Each entry merges the rows of one CDR3 protein and shows their most common DNA and genes. The sample includes roughly 1,500,000 distinct CDR3 sequences, with about 31% observed a single time. Over 9% of the sample goes to the ten largest clones. The material sequenced was blood. These receptors were taken from a woman aged 30 to 39 in good health.

The chain combines TRBV15 with TRBJ2-7; 10 nucleotides line up with TRBD1. The germline gives CDR1 LNHNV, CDR2 YYDKDF (reference sequence). Trimming cost V 5 bases and J 1 base; bases outside gene matches: 2. This CDR3 contains 14 residues. The CDR3 protein is CATSRTGGSYEQYF. The CDR3 DNA is TGTGCCACCAGCCGGACAGGGGGATCCTACGAGCAGTACTTC. Filled out from reference TRBV15 and TRBJ2-7, the complete variable domain reads DAMVIQNPRYQVTQFGKPVTLSCSQTLNHNVMYWYQQKSSQAPKLLFHYYDKDFNNEADTPDNFQSRRPNTSFCFLDIRSPGLGDTAMYLCATSRTGGSYEQYFGPGTRLTVT.

The V gene is TRBV28, the J gene TRBJ1-5, with D unresolved. Germline loops: CDR1 MDHEN, CDR2 SYDVKM. This CDR3 contains 16 residues. The V gene lost 8 bases and the J gene lost 3 bases, with 20 bases spanning the gap. As DNA, the CDR3 is TGTGCCAGCGTCCTCCGAATAGCCGATCCCAATCAGCCCCAGCATTTT. It is translated as CASVLRIADPNQPQHF.

V and J are TRBV6-6 and TRBJ2-7; D gene uncertain. The CDR3 is made up of 14 amino acids. Trimming stripped 7 bases from V and 3 bases from J, with 16 bases between. Germline CDR1 and CDR2: MNHNY and SVGAGI (reference sequence). CDR3 amino acids: CASTPDRRLYEQYF. In nucleotides, the CDR3 is TGTGCCAGCACACCGGACCGAAGACTCTACGAGCAGTACTTC.